This T cell receptor (beta chain) was observed in a study of blood T cell repertoires in COVID-19. The CDR3 has 14 amino acids. Unmatched junction bases numbered 5, after V lost 5 bases and J lost 4 bases. Per the germline V gene, CDR1 is MDHEN and CDR2 is SYDVKM. Original processing notes: Amplification of reference gene primers provided the estimated nucleated cell counts. Profiled with immunoSEQ multiplex PCR; TCRdb holds only in-frame clones, not every one. That table furnishes V, J and clone size, whereas the DNA furnished D and trimming. The sample lists about 300,000 clones, approximately 88% seen once, with 1.4% to 1.5% in the top ten. While infection was still active, Seattle patients were enrolled and then followed longitudinally.

The sample taken for sequencing was peripheral blood. The chain has TRBV28 and TRBJ1-5; 7 bases map to TRBD1. This receptor was identified in a human donor with COVID-19, enrolled during active disease. The donor label of this sample is uncertain. DNA of the CDR3: TGTGCCAGCAGTCCGACAGGGTCAAATCAGCCCCAGCATTTT. It encodes CASSPTGSNQPQHF.